What follows are 29 T cell receptor beta chains derived from one specimen sequenced in a study of T cell changes during pregnancy in multiple sclerosis. Only in-frame clones appear in the TCRdb table, and some are missing; sequencing was by immunoSEQ multiplex PCR. The table has 70,000 to 95,000 clones, over 85% seen once. Source: peripheral blood, taken in the first trimester of pregnancy. These receptors all stem from a female donor with multiple sclerosis, enrolled in a pregnancy study.

This chain uses TRBV2 with TRBJ1-4; 8 positions agree with TRBD1. Germline V gives CDR1 SNHLY, CDR2 FYNNEI. The CDR3 covers 17 residues. J gave up 4 bases and V 1 base, and 8 bases lay outside the gene matches. CDR3 protein: CASSEVAGGGGNEKLFF. DNA for the CDR3: TGTGCCAGCAGTGAAGTGGCAGGGGGCGGGGGTAATGAAAAACTGTTTTTT.

This chain uses TRBV12-5 with TRBJ1-6; D not certain. Germline V gene data show CDR1 as LGHNT and CDR2 as FRNRAP. CDR3 length: 13 amino acids. V lost 8 bases and J lost 10, with 15 bases in between. CDR3 sequence (DNA): TGTGCTAGTATCGCTCGATCCGGGTCACCCCTCCACTTT. Its protein product is CASIARSGSPLHF.

The J gene is TRBJ2-5, the V gene TRBV30, with D uncertain. The germline V gene has CDR1 GTSNPN and CDR2 SVGIG (reference sequence). The CDR3 totals 14 residues. V lost 0 bases and J lost 1, with 9 bases in between. The CDR3 region is CAWSVQPGQETQYF. The DNA for the CDR3 is TGTGCCTGGAGTGTACAACCAGGCCAAGAGACCCAGTACTTC. The variable domain in full, completed from reference TRBV30 and TRBJ2-5, reads SQTIHQWPATLVQPVGSPLSLECTVEGTSNPNLYWYRQAAGRGLQLLFYSVGIGQISSEVPQNLSASRPQDRQFILSSKKLLLSDSGFYLCAWSVQPGQETQYFGPGTRLLVL.

The genes are TRBV7-8 and TRBJ1-2, with D hard to call. Trimming pared 1 base from V and 8 bases from J, leaving 17 bases between. The germline gives CDR1 SGHVS, CDR2 FQNEAQ. The CDR3 is 15 residues long. In nucleotides, the CDR3 is TGTGCCAGCAGCTTAGAGATACAGAGGGTCGTAGGCTACACCTTC. Amino acids: CASSLEIQRVVGYTF.

The chain has TRBV5-4 and TRBJ2-3; 13 nucleotides align to TRBD2. The CDR3 is made up of 18 amino acids. V was pared by 2 bases and J by 1 base, with 7 bases of the junction left unmatched. CDR1 and CDR2 from the germline V gene are SGHNT and YYREEE (reference sequence). The CDR3 sequence: CASSLRLAGGGGTDTQYF. The CDR3 nucleotides are TGTGCCAGCAGCTTAAGACTAGCGGGGGGCGGGGGCACAGATACGCAGTATTTT. Full variable domain (rest looked up from reference TRBV5-4 and TRBJ2-3): ETGVTQSPTHLIKTRGQQVTLRCSSQSGHNTVSWYQQALGQGPQFIFQYYREEENGRGNFPPRFSGLQFPNYSSELNVNALELDDSALYLCASSLRLAGGGGTDTQYFGPGTRLTVL.

The CDR3: CASSNDRAPGTQYF. Written as DNA, the CDR3 is TGTGCCAGTAGTAACGACAGGGCCCCAGGGACCCAGTACTTC. This chain connects TRBV19 to TRBJ2-5; 7 bases map to TRBD1. With V trimmed by 4 bases and J by 7 bases, 9 bases remained unmatched. From germline, CDR1 is LNHDA and CDR2 SQIVND (reference sequence). This CDR3 spans 14 amino acids.

The rearrangement joins TRBV7-9 to TRBJ2-2, with D perhaps matching TRBD1 (5 bases). V was pared by 8 bases and J by 0 bases, with 10 bases between. Germline loops: CDR1 SEHNR, CDR2 FQNEAQ (reference sequence). The CDR3 contains 14 residues. CDR3 in amino acids: CASLRQPNTGELFF. The DNA of the CDR3 is TGTGCCAGCCTTCGACAGCCGAACACCGGGGAGCTGTTTTTT.

CDR3 in amino acids: CASSRGEPSTDTQYF. The CDR3 DNA sequence: TGTGCCAGTAGTAGGGGGGAGCCTAGCACAGATACGCAGTATTTT. The chain couples TRBV19 to TRBJ2-3, with D possibly being TRBD2 (6 bases). The V gene's germline CDR1 is LNHDA and CDR2 SQIVND (reference sequence). Deletions cut 4 bases from V and 0 bases from J, with 11 bases between. The CDR3 is made up of 15 amino acids.

The genes are TRBV7-9 and TRBJ1-4; D uncertain. Trimming cost V 5 bases and J 11 bases, with 24 bases left between them. The CDR3 loop spans 16 amino acids. Germline V gene lookup returns CDR1 SEHNR and CDR2 FQNEAQ (reference sequence). The CDR3 nucleotides read TGTGCCAGCAGCACCGGGGATGAGGAAGGAATGAGGAAACTGTTTTTT. It yields the protein CASSTGDEEGMRKLFF.

V gene TRBV15 combines with J gene TRBJ2-7; D ambiguous. Looked up from germline, CDR1 is LNHNV and CDR2 is YYDKDF (reference sequence). The CDR3 length is 15 residues. Trimming pared 0 bases from V and 3 bases from J, leaving 12 bases between. The CDR3 region is CATSREVFGLYEQYF. The CDR3 nucleotides read TGTGCCACCAGCAGAGAGGTTTTCGGTCTCTACGAGCAGTACTTC.

The rearrangement joins TRBV10-1 to TRBJ2-5; TRBD2 matches at 7 bases. Trimming cost V 2 bases and J 1 base; bases outside gene matches: 4. The CDR3 loop spans 15 amino acids. Per germline, CDR1 WNHNN and CDR2 SYGVQD (reference sequence). In DNA form, the CDR3 reads TGCGCCAGCAGTGAGCCAGCGGGGTTCCAAGAGACCCAGTACTTC. Translating it yields CASSEPAGFQETQYF.

This rearrangement joins TRBV5-1 to TRBJ1-2, with TRBD1 matching over 10 bases. The V segment lost 4 bases and the J segment 0 bases; nucleotides outside the gene matches: 6. This CDR3 is built from 16 residues. Germline V gives CDR1 SGHRS, CDR2 YFSETQ. The CDR3 nucleotides read TGCGCCAGCAGCAACCGGGACAGGGGACCTAACTATGGCTACACCTTC. Translated, it gives CASSNRDRGPNYGYTF. The full variable domain, its missing parts supplied by reference TRBV5-1 and TRBJ1-2, is KAGVTQTPRYLIKTRGQQVTLSCSPISGHRSVSWYQQTPGQGLQFLFEYFSETQRNKGNFPGRFSGRQFSNSRSEMNVSTLELGDSALYLCASSNRDRGPNYGYTFGSGTRLTVV.

The chain carries TRBV6-8 and TRBJ2-5; 12 positions agree with TRBD1. The germline gives CDR1 MNHGY, CDR2 SAAAGT. V was pared by 4 bases and J by 5 bases, with 11 bases of the junction left unmatched. The CDR3 covers 17 residues. This chain's CDR3 is CASSCFSKGTGGETQYF. CDR3 coding DNA: TGTGCCAGCAGTTGTTTTTCGAAGGGGACAGGGGGCGAGACCCAGTACTTC.

The chain couples TRBV25-1 to TRBJ2-6; a possible D gene is TRBD1 (5 bases). Germline V gene lookup returns CDR1 MGHDK and CDR2 SYGVNS. This CDR3 is built from 14 residues. Trimming left V 7 bases short and J 5 bases short, with 12 bases between. CDR3: CASKGQARANVLTF. CDR3 nucleotide sequence: TGTGCCAGCAAGGGGCAGGCCCGGGCCAACGTCCTGACTTTC. The whole variable domain, filled in from reference TRBV25-1 and TRBJ2-6, reads EADIYQTPRYLVIGTGKKITLECSQTMGHDKMYWYQQDPGMELHLIHYSYGVNSTEKGDLSSESTVSRIRTEHFPLTLESARPSHTSQYLCASKGQARANVLTFGAGSRLTVL.

The chain employs TRBV7-3 and TRBJ2-2; 16 bases are a match to TRBD2. The CDR3 extends over 17 amino acids. Germline CDR1 reads SGHTA; CDR2 reads FQGTGA. The V segment lost 5 bases and the J segment 6 bases; nucleotides outside the gene matches: 6. The CDR3 loop is CASSPMGLAGGPGELFF. CDR3 coding DNA: TGTGCCAGCAGCCCAATGGGACTAGCGGGGGGGCCCGGGGAGCTGTTTTTT.

This chain links TRBV7-9 with TRBJ1-6; D perhaps matches TRBD1 (6 bases). The CDR3 contains 16 residues. CDR1 is SEHNR and CDR2 is FQNEAQ in the germline V gene (reference sequence). Deletions cut 4 bases from V and 11 bases from J, with 21 bases between. As DNA, the CDR3 is TGTGCCAGCAGCTCATCAGGGGCTATTGAGTATCCACCCCTCCACTTT. Amino acid sequence: CASSSSGAIEYPPLHF.

The chain joins TRBV2 to TRBJ2-7; 7 bases match TRBD2. The CDR3 length is 14 residues. Germline loops: CDR1 SNHLY, CDR2 FYNNEI. CDR3 DNA: TGTGCGGGGGGAGGGTCCATATTCAGTTACGAGCAGTACTTC. Translated: CAGGGSIFSYEQYF. Full variable domain (outside the CDR3, taken from reference TRBV2 and TRBJ2-7): EPEVTQTPSHQVTQMGQEVILRCVPISNHLYFYWYRQILGQKVEFLVSFYNNEISEKSEIFDDQFSVERPDGSNFTLKIRSTKLEDSAMYFCAGGGSIFSYEQYFGPGTRLTVT.

V gene TRBV29-1 combines with J gene TRBJ2-7, with TRBD2 as a possible D gene (5 bases). The V end lost 4 bases, the J end lost 1 base, and 17 bases lay between the germline ends. The CDR3 covers 15 residues. The germline CDR1 and CDR2 sequences are SQVTM and ANQGSEA. The CDR3 here is CSVGRRLTGSYEQYF. The CDR3 DNA reads as TGCAGCGTTGGACGAAGACTGACGGGGTCCTACGAGCAGTACTTC.

The chain uses TRBV6-5 and TRBJ1-5, with D possibly being TRBD1 (6 bases). V dropped 2 bases and J dropped 3 bases, with 11 bases sitting between them. The CDR3 totals 15 residues. The germline V gene has CDR1 MNHEY and CDR2 SVGAGI. The CDR3 sequence: CASSYIRGANQPQHF. The CDR3 DNA reads TGTGCCAGCAGTTACATCAGGGGTGCCAATCAGCCCCAGCATTTT.

The V gene is TRBV15, the J gene TRBJ2-1; no reliable D call. Germline V gives CDR1 LNHNV, CDR2 YYDKDF (reference sequence). This CDR3 is 11 amino acids long. V shed 1 base and J shed 13 bases, with 8 bases lying between them. The DNA of the CDR3 is TGTGCCACCAGCAGAGGAATAGTACAGTTCTTC. It translates to CATSRGIVQFF.

The genes are TRBV5-1 and TRBJ1-1; TRBD1 matches 8 bases. Germline V gene sequence: CDR1 SGHRS, CDR2 YFSETQ. V dropped 6 bases and J dropped 3; count of bases not matched to a gene: 13. This CDR3 contains 16 residues. The CDR3 protein is CASKLSRGRVDTEAFF. As DNA, the CDR3 is TGCGCCAGCAAATTATCCAGGGGGCGCGTGGACACTGAAGCTTTCTTT. Complete variable domain (other parts from reference TRBV5-1 and TRBJ1-1): KAGVTQTPRYLIKTRGQQVTLSCSPISGHRSVSWYQQTPGQGLQFLFEYFSETQRNKGNFPGRFSGRQFSNSRSEMNVSTLELGDSALYLCASKLSRGRVDTEAFFGQGTRLTVV.

The CDR3 here is CASTRDSEMAGYTF. The CDR3 DNA sequence: TGTGCCAGCACGCGGGACAGTGAAATGGCTGGCTACACCTTC. The chain has TRBV7-9 and TRBJ1-2, with 7 bases that match TRBD1. V trimming: 7 bases; J trimming: 7 bases; junction bases outside the gene matches: 12. There are 14 residues in the CDR3. The germline gives CDR1 SEHNR, CDR2 FQNEAQ (reference sequence).

The rearrangement links TRBV29-1 to TRBJ1-2; possibly TRBD1 for D (6 bases). The germline V gene has CDR1 SQVTM and CDR2 ANQGSEA. The CDR3 is made up of 13 amino acids. The ends were cut back, 7 bases at V and 2 bases at J, with 14 bases in the middle. CDR3 coding DNA: TGCAGCGCCAGTGTGGGGGCGAACTATGGCTACACCTTC. Encoded protein: CSASVGANYGYTF.

The chain joins TRBV11-3 to TRBJ1-2, with 9 bases matching TRBD1. The V and J ends lost 8 bases and 2 bases, in that order; junction bases with no gene match: 3. From germline, CDR1 is SGHNT and CDR2 YENEEA. The CDR3 loop spans 13 amino acids. For the CDR3, the DNA is TGTGCCAGCCGGACAGGGGCGAACTATGGCTACACCTTC. This codes for CASRTGANYGYTF.

The chain uses TRBV13 and TRBJ1-1; D is perhaps TRBD1 (6 bases). V lost 5 bases and J 7 bases, leaving 14 bases between the germline ends. The CDR3 contains 13 residues. CDR1 PRHDT and CDR2 FYEKMQ come from the germline V gene (reference sequence). The chain's CDR3 is CASSIQGYNEAFF. As DNA, the CDR3 is TGTGCCAGCAGCATACAGGGTTATAATGAAGCTTTCTTT. The full variable domain, its missing parts supplied by reference TRBV13 and TRBJ1-1, is AAGVIQSPRHLIKEKRETATLKCYPIPRHDTVYWYQQGPGQDPQFLISFYEKMQSDKGSIPDRFSAQQFSDYHSELNMSSLELGDSALYFCASSIQGYNEAFFGQGTRLTVV.

This clone has only one observation. The rearrangement links TRBV19 to TRBJ2-7, with a possible D match to TRBD2 (6 bases). The CDR3 loop spans 13 amino acids. Looked up from germline, CDR1 is LNHDA and CDR2 is SQIVND (reference sequence). V shed 5 bases and J shed 6 bases, with 14 bases lying between them. The chain's CDR3 is CASSPTRLSEQYF. The CDR3, as DNA: TGTGCCAGTAGTCCGACTAGGCTTTCCGAGCAGTACTTC.

The J gene is TRBJ1-1, the V gene TRBV10-3; no firm D call. Germline lookup yields CDR1 ENHRY and CDR2 SYGVKD. The CDR3 loop spans 13 amino acids. Trimming stripped 5 bases from V and 4 bases from J, with 11 bases between. The CDR3 spells CAISRVGGTEAFF. Written as DNA, the CDR3 is TGTGCCATCAGTCGAGTCGGAGGCACTGAAGCTTTCTTT.

The V call is TRBV27, the J call TRBJ2-5, with D possibly TRBD2 on 7 matching bases. V was shortened by 1 base and J by 4 bases, with 22 bases between the two germline ends. Germline lookup yields CDR1 MNHEY and CDR2 SMNVEV (reference sequence). The CDR3 length is 18 residues. The CDR3 DNA sequence: TGTGCCAGCAGTTTATTTGCCGCTGGGTGGGGAGGGGGAGAGACCCAGTACTTC. Amino acids: CASSLFAAGWGGGETQYF.

The chain has TRBV7-2 and TRBJ2-3, with TRBD2 identical over 11 bases. J was trimmed by 6 bases and V by 5 bases; bases with no gene match: 7. The germline CDR1 and CDR2 sequences are SGHTA and FQGNSA. The CDR3 totals 15 residues. CDR3 sequence reads: CASSPSSGGPDTQYF. CDR3 coding DNA: TGTGCCAGCAGCCCCTCTAGCGGGGGGCCGGATACGCAGTATTTT.